Below, 16 T cell receptor beta chains from the same sample are listed, as sequenced in a study of blood T cell repertoires in COVID-19. Using immunoSEQ multiplex PCR, the repertoire was profiled, and TCRdb retains in-frame clones only, with some absent. The data contain under 300,000 clones, 83% of them singletons. Sequencing was performed on peripheral blood. These receptors came from a woman aged 45-65 years who had recovered from COVID-19.

The rearrangement uses TRBV28 and TRBJ2-7, with 7 bases lining up with TRBD2. This CDR3 has 14 residues. Germline V gene lookup returns CDR1 MDHEN and CDR2 SYDVKM. J gave up 2 bases and V 1 base, and 2 bases lay outside the gene matches. The CDR3 DNA sequence: TGTGCCAGCAGTTTATCGCGGGGGACCTACGAGCAGTACTTC. This codes for CASSLSRGTYEQYF.

J is TRBJ1-6 and V is TRBV5-5, with D tentatively TRBD1 (5 bases). The ends were cut back, 0 bases at V and 8 bases at J, with 15 bases in the middle. Germline V gives CDR1 SGHKS, CDR2 YYEKEE (reference sequence). This CDR3 contains 16 residues. For the CDR3, the DNA is TGTGCCAGCAGCTTGGGACAGTACATTTCGGATTCACCCCTCCACTTT. It codes for CASSLGQYISDSPLHF.

This chain joins TRBV28 and TRBJ1-4, with D possibly matching TRBD1 (6 bases). Germline-derived CDR1 and CDR2 are MDHEN and SYDVKM. The CDR3 consists of 15 residues. Trimming took 6 bases from V and 4 from J, leaving 15 bases between them. As DNA, the CDR3 is TGTGCCAGCAGACCCCCCAGGGGCCTTAATGAAAAACTGTTTTTT. Amino acids: CASRPPRGLNEKLFF.

The chain carries TRBV5-6 and TRBJ1-4, with TRBD1 matching 7 bases. Germline values: CDR1 SGHDT, CDR2 YYEEEE. This CDR3 region has 19 residues. The V segment lost 4 bases and the J segment 4 bases; nucleotides outside the gene matches: 19. The CDR3 spells CASSTSGTARNGINEKLFF. The CDR3 region has the DNA TGTGCCAGCAGCACGTCCGGGACAGCCAGAAACGGAATTAATGAAAAACTGTTTTTT.

The V call is TRBV6-5, the J call TRBJ2-7, with 10 bases that match TRBD1. The germline CDR1 and CDR2 sequences are MNHEY and SVGAGI. The CDR3 totals 15 residues. Trimming took 6 bases from V and 9 from J; bases not matched to a gene: 14. CDR3 sequence (DNA): TGTGCCAGCAGCACCACCGGGACAGGGGCCCCATGGCAGTACTTC. Amino acids: CASSTTGTGAPWQYF.

The rearrangement joins TRBV28 to TRBJ2-3; 8 positions agree with TRBD2. Germline CDR1 MDHEN, CDR2 SYDVKM. V shed 1 base, J shed 1 base, and the junction held 4 bases outside the gene matches. This CDR3 is built from 16 residues. CDR3 in amino acids: CASSLSRGGGTDTQYF. The DNA for the CDR3 is TGTGCCAGCAGTTTATCCCGGGGGGGAGGCACAGATACGCAGTATTTT.

The chain employs TRBV28 and TRBJ1-5, with unresolved D. Per germline, CDR1 MDHEN and CDR2 SYDVKM. This CDR3 region has 15 residues. Trimming left V 2 bases short and J 0 bases short, with 8 bases between. The CDR3 reads CASSLRGDSNQPQHF. The CDR3 DNA sequence: TGTGCCAGCAGTTTAAGAGGAGATAGCAATCAGCCCCAGCATTTT. The full variable domain, in which reference TRBV28 and TRBJ1-5 provide the parts outside the CDR3, is DVKVTQSSRYLVKRTGEKVFLECVQDMDHENMFWYRQDPGLGLRLIYFSYDVKMKEKGDIPEGYSVSREKKERFSLILESASTNQTSMYLCASSLRGDSNQPQHFGDGTRLSIL.

The chain recombines TRBV6-5 with TRBJ1-2; 8 bases align to TRBD1. Germline V gives CDR1 MNHEY, CDR2 SVGAGI. This CDR3 spans 14 amino acids. Unmatched junction bases numbered 7, after V lost 6 bases and J lost 4 bases. The CDR3 is CASSTGDRLYGYTF. The DNA for the CDR3 is TGTGCCAGCAGCACCGGGGACAGGCTCTATGGCTACACCTTC.

The J gene is TRBJ1-2, the V gene TRBV28; 7 bases map to TRBD1. Germline V lookup: CDR1 MDHEN, CDR2 SYDVKM. The V and J ends lost 5 bases and 1 base, in that order; junction bases with no gene match: 7. This CDR3 comprises 15 residues. The CDR3, as DNA: TGTGCCAGCAGTAGTACAGGGGTCGGTAACTATGGCTACACCTTC. Translating gives CASSSTGVGNYGYTF.

By sample fraction, this clone is medium-sized (0.01 to 0.1%). V gene TRBV30 combines with J gene TRBJ2-2; 7 bases agree with TRBD1. Looked up from germline, CDR1 is GTSNPN and CDR2 is SVGIG (reference sequence). After removal of 2 bases from V and 3 bases from J, the junction contained 6 bases not matched to a gene. The CDR3 loop spans 15 amino acids. In DNA, the CDR3 is TGTGCCTGGAGTCCAACCGACAGGGACACCGGGGAGCTGTTTTTT. It encodes CAWSPTDRDTGELFF.

This chain links TRBV27 with TRBJ1-5, with 12 bases lining up with TRBD1. This CDR3 spans 15 amino acids. CDR1 is MNHEY, CDR2 SMNVEV, per germline (reference sequence). Trimming at V came to 4 bases and at J to 7 bases, leaving 5 bases not matched to a gene. The CDR3 spells CASSSGQGANQPQHF. CDR3 DNA: TGTGCCAGCAGTTCGGGACAGGGGGCAAACCAGCCCCAGCATTTT.

The chain carries TRBV5-1 and TRBJ2-7, with TRBD1 matching over 12 bases. Trimming removed 4 bases from V and 6 bases from J; junction bases left unmatched: 8. CDR1 SGHRS and CDR2 YFSETQ come from the germline V gene. The CDR3 totals 15 residues. The CDR3: CASSLPGQGAREQYF. The CDR3 coding sequence is TGCGCCAGCAGCCTACCGGGACAGGGGGCGCGCGAGCAGTACTTC.

The chain links TRBV27 to TRBJ2-1, with D possibly matching TRBD1 (5 bases). The V end lost 7 bases, the J end lost 5 bases, and 9 bases lay between the germline ends. Germline V gene sequence: CDR1 MNHEY, CDR2 SMNVEV (reference sequence). CDR3 length: 12 residues. CDR3 in DNA: TGTGCCAGCACAGGGCATCACAATGAGCAGTTCTTC. Translating it yields CASTGHHNEQFF.

The V call is TRBV27, the J call TRBJ1-2; D call uncertain. CDR3 length equals 15 residues. Germline V gene data show CDR1 as MNHEY and CDR2 as SMNVEV (reference sequence). V lost 7 bases to trimming and J lost 3 bases, with 18 bases between them. CDR3 bases: TGTGCCAGCAAGCGGGGTCTCGGGCCCGACTATGGCTACACCTTC. Amino acids: CASKRGLGPDYGYTF.

V and J are TRBV6-5 and TRBJ2-1; 7 bases map to TRBD1. This CDR3 comprises 15 residues. V trimming: 4 bases; J trimming: 0 bases; junction bases outside the gene matches: 3. Germline CDR1 and CDR2: MNHEY and SVGAGI. The CDR3 sequence: CASSSQGDSYNEQFF. Here the CDR3 DNA reads TGTGCCAGCAGTTCGCAGGGGGACTCCTACAATGAGCAGTTCTTC.

V gene TRBV9 combines with J gene TRBJ1-3; perhaps TRBD1 as D (6 bases). The germline CDR1 and CDR2 sequences are SGDLS and YYNGEE. The V end was cut by 0 bases, the J end by 1 base, with 14 bases between. The CDR3 extends over 17 amino acids. The CDR3: CASSVETGRGSGNTIYF. The CDR3 nucleotides read TGTGCCAGCAGCGTAGAAACAGGGAGGGGGTCTGGAAACACCATATATTTT.